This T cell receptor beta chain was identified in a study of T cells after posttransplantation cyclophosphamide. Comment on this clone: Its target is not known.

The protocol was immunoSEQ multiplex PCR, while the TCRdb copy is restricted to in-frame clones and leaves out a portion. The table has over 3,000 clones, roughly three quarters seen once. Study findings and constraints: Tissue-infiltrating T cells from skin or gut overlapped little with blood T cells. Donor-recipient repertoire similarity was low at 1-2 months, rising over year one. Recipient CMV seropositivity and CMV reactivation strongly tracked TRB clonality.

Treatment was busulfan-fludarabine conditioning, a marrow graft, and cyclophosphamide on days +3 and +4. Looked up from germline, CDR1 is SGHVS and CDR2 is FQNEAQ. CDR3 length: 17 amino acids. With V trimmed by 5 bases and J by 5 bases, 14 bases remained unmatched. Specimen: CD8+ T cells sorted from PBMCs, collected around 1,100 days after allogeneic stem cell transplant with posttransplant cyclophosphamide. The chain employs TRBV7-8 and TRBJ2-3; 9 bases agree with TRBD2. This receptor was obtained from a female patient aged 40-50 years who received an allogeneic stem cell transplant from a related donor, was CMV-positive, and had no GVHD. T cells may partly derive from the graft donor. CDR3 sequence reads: CASSQRSRGGDEDTQYF. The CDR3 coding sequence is TGTGCCAGCAGCCAAAGGTCCCGCGGGGGGGATGAAGATACGCAGTATTTT. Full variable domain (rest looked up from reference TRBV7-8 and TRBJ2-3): GAGVSQSPRYKVAKRGQDVALRCDPISGHVSLFWYQQALGQGPEFLTYFQNEAQLDKSGLPSDRFFAERPEGSVSTLKIQRTQQEDSAVYLCASSQRSRGGDEDTQYFGPGTRLTVL.